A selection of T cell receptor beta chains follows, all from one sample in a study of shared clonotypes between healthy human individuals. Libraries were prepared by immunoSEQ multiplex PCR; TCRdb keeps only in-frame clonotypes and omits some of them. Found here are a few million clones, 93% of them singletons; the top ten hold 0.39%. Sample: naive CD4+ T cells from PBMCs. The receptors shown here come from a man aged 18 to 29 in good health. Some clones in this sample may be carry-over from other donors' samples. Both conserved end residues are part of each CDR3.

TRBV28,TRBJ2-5,CASRPGRGRDETQYF
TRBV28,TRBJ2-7,CASATPGLAYEQYF
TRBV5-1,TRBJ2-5,CASSRRTGQETQYF
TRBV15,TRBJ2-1,CATSDFTRVVNEQFF
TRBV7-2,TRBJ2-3,CASSLGGGSADTQYF
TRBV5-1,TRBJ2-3,CASSSREGTDTQYF
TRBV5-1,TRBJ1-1,CASSGGTVSTEAFF
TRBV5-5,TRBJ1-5,CASSLGTLNQPQHF
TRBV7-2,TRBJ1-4,CASSYDRVGEKLFF
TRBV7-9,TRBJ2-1,CASSSAYNEQFF
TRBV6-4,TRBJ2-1,CASSDMYGLYNEQFF
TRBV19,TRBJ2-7,CASSIEAAYEQYF
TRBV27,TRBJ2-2,CASTSGAGTGELFF
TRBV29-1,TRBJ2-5,CSVAETGPQETQYF
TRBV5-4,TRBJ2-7,CASSFRASGNEQYF
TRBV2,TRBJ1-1,CASSSTGGF
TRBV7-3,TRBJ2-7,CASSAMGGPYEQYF
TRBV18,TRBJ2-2,CASSPWTGDINTGELFF